Listed below are T cell receptor beta chains from one sample, sequenced in a study of neoadjuvant anti-PD-1 for oral cavity cancer. Measured with immunoSEQ multiplex PCR; TCRdb has only the in-frame clones, and not every one. The table includes about 72,000 clones, 80% to 90% detected once. The material sequenced was PBMCs, taken before nivolumab (anti-PD-1) treatment. The receptors derive from a person between 35 and 79 years old with oral cavity squamous cell carcinoma. CDR3s include the opening cysteine and the closing phenylalanine or tryptophan. The D gene is left open where the match is weak. Size values are once, few and many counts, or a class for expanded clones, and some rows have none.

J gene | D gene | clone size | V gene | CDR3 protein | CDR3 DNA
TRBJ2-1 | NA | NA | TRBV9 | CASSFEGSSYNEQFF | TGTGCCAGCAGCTTCGAGGGTAGCTCCTACAATGAGCAGTTCTTC
TRBJ1-2 | NA | NA | TRBV30 | CAWNPTVGGGYTF | TGTGCCTGGAATCCCACAGTGGGCGGTGGCTACACCTTC
TRBJ2-1 | NA | NA | TRBV15 | CATSRPAGLRKNEQFF | TGTGCCACCAGCAGACCCGCGGGACTCCGGAAGAATGAGCAGTTCTTC
TRBJ1-4 | NA | NA | TRBV30 | CAWTGQGGEKLFF | TGTGCCTGGACTGGTCAGGGAGGCGAAAAACTGTTTTTT
TRBJ2-3 | TRBD2 | NA | TRBV9 | CASSPSGNTDTQYF | TGTGCCAGCAGCCCAAGCGGGAACACAGATACGCAGTATTTT
TRBJ1-1 | TRBD1 | NA | TRBV6-1 | CASSERGDSAFF | TGTGCCAGCAGTGAACGGGGGGACAGCGCTTTCTTT
TRBJ2-2 | NA | NA | TRBV5-6 | CASSLSWGADTGELFF | TGTGCCAGCAGCTTGAGTTGGGGGGCTGACACCGGGGAGCTGTTTTTT
TRBJ1-1 | NA | NA | TRBV30 | CAWKVNREAFF | TGTGCCTGGAAGGTTAACCGTGAAGCTTTCTTT
TRBJ2-7 | NA | NA | TRBV7-8 | CASNRDGGTYEQYF | TGTGCCAGCAACCGTGACGGGGGAACCTACGAGCAGTACTTC
TRBJ2-1 | TRBD2 | NA | TRBV7-8 | CASSLASGGDTNEQFF | TGTGCCAGCAGCTTAGCAAGCGGGGGAGATACCAATGAGCAGTTCTTC
TRBJ2-1 | NA | NA | TRBV18 | CASSPRPLSYNEQFF | TGTGCCAGCTCACCCCGACCCCTCTCCTACAATGAGCAGTTCTTC
TRBJ1-2 | TRBD1 | NA | TRBV18 | CASSPGQGTYGYTF | TGTGCCAGCTCACCGGGACAGGGGACCTATGGCTACACCTTC
TRBJ2-2 | TRBD1 | once | TRBV29-1 | CSVGDRVANTGELFF | TGCAGCGTAGGCGACAGGGTCGCGAACACCGGGGAGCTGTTTTTT
TRBJ1-1 | NA | NA | TRBV5-1 | CASSPQTSNTEAFF | TGCGCCAGCAGCCCACAGACTTCGAACACTGAAGCTTTCTTT
TRBJ2-7 | TRBD2 | NA | TRBV5-4 | CASSSRLAGVGEQYF | TGTGCCAGCAGCTCTAGACTAGCGGGGGTCGGAGAGCAGTACTTC
TRBJ1-6 | NA | NA | TRBV2 | CASRLEGGSPLHF | TGTGCCAGCAGGCTAGAGGGGGGTTCACCCCTCCACTTT
TRBJ1-2 | NA | NA | TRBV25-1 | CASSERGWGYTF | TGTGCCAGCAGTGAACGGGGATGGGGCTACACCTTC